These 29 T cell receptor beta chains were all obtained from the same sample, sequenced in a study of blood T cell repertoires in COVID-19. Data came from immunoSEQ multiplex PCR; TCRdb stores just in-frame clones and leaves some out. The table has 150,000 or so clones, over 70% seen once; the top ten hold less than 4%. The sample taken for sequencing was PBMCs or T cells enriched from blood (not recorded which). Receptors originate from a woman aged 45-65 years in a cohort exposed to, infected with or recovered from COVID-19 (not recorded which).

The chain recombines TRBV5-4 with TRBJ2-3, with 8 positions matching TRBD2. CDR1 and CDR2 from the germline V gene are SGHNT and YYREEE (reference sequence). The CDR3 is made up of 18 amino acids. The V gene end was trimmed by 0 bases and the J gene end by 0 bases; junction bases not matched to a gene: 9. CDR3 protein: CASSLDNGRGASTDTQYF. The CDR3 nucleotides read TGTGCCAGCAGCTTGGATAACGGGAGGGGGGCTAGCACAGATACGCAGTATTTT.

This sequence joins TRBV28 and TRBJ2-3; D call uncertain. The CDR3 is 12 amino acids. Germline V gene lookup returns CDR1 MDHEN and CDR2 SYDVKM. V lost 4 bases and J lost 5, with 7 bases in between. The CDR3 is CASSSLGDTQYF. CDR3 sequence (DNA): TGTGCCAGCAGTTCGCTAGGAGATACGCAGTATTTT.

The chain uses TRBV5-4 and TRBJ1-2, with D possibly being TRBD1 (6 bases). This CDR3 spans 15 amino acids. From germline, CDR1 is SGHNT and CDR2 YYREEE (reference sequence). V was pared by 1 base and J by 7 bases, with 17 bases between. Written as DNA, the CDR3 is TGTGCCAGCAGCTTGTTGGGGGCCACCTCCGGTGGCTACACCTTC. Translation gives CASSLLGATSGGYTF.

The rearrangement uses TRBV10-3 and TRBJ2-1, with 8 bases aligning to TRBD1. From germline, CDR1 is ENHRY and CDR2 SYGVKD. The CDR3 extends over 14 amino acids. Trimming took 10 bases from V and 8 from J; bases not matched to a gene: 13. CDR3 coding DNA: TGTGCCACCCGGGGTGACAGGGGAAGCGATGAGCAGTTCTTC. Amino acid sequence: CATRGDRGSDEQFF.

The genes are TRBV24-1 and TRBJ2-5, with TRBD2 matching over 8 bases. This CDR3 is built from 14 residues. The V segment lost 7 bases and the J segment 3 bases; nucleotides outside the gene matches: 6. CDR1 and CDR2 (germline): KGHDR, SFDVKD. The CDR3 here is CATSRPGGEETQYF. The CDR3 region has the DNA TGTGCCACCAGCCGACCCGGGGGGGAAGAGACCCAGTACTTC.

This chain uses TRBV9 with TRBJ2-3, with D perhaps matching TRBD2 (6 bases). Looked up from germline, CDR1 is SGDLS and CDR2 is YYNGEE. The CDR3 is 16 amino acids. Trimming took 3 bases from V and 0 from J, leaving 14 bases between them. CDR3 in DNA: TGTGCCAGCAGCGCTGGAGCCGGGACTAGCACAGATACGCAGTATTTT. Its translation: CASSAGAGTSTDTQYF.

CDR3 sequence reads: CASSPGQDYGYTF. CDR3 coding DNA: TGTGCCAGCAGTCCGGGACAGGACTATGGCTACACCTTC. This sequence joins TRBV5-4 and TRBJ1-2; the match to TRBD1 covers 8 bases. The CDR3 has 13 residues. J lost 3 bases, V lost 5 bases, and 3 bases had no gene match. Germline V gene sequence: CDR1 SGHNT, CDR2 YYREEE (reference sequence).

This chain connects TRBV28 to TRBJ1-2; D may be TRBD1 (5 bases). V gave up 5 bases and J gave up 3 bases, with 10 bases separating them. CDR3 length equals 13 residues. From germline, CDR1 is MDHEN and CDR2 SYDVKM. CDR3 region: CASSKGRDYGYTF. The CDR3, as DNA: TGTGCCAGCAGTAAGGGCAGGGACTATGGCTACACCTTC.

The chain is built from TRBV2 and TRBJ2-1; D perhaps matches TRBD1 (6 bases). The germline CDR1 and CDR2 sequences are SNHLY and FYNNEI. V was clipped by 2 bases and J by 15 bases, with 20 bases between them. CDR3 length equals 14 residues. The CDR3 spells CASSEWPGAELGFF. The CDR3 nucleotides are TGTGCCAGCAGTGAATGGCCAGGGGCTGAATTAGGGTTCTTC.

The gene calls are TRBV10-3 and TRBJ2-1, with a possible D match to TRBD1 (6 bases). The CDR3 has 14 residues. CDR1 is ENHRY, CDR2 SYGVKD, per germline. V shed 8 bases and J shed 6 bases, with 17 bases lying between them. CDR3 sequence reads: CAIGLGAVGNEQFF. The CDR3 DNA sequence: TGTGCCATCGGTTTGGGGGCAGTGGGCAATGAGCAGTTCTTC.

In this sample, this clone turned up a few times. V usage is TRBV19 and J usage is TRBJ1-1; the D is unclear. Looked up from germline, CDR1 is LNHDA and CDR2 is SQIVND (reference sequence). CDR3 length equals 13 residues. Deletions cut 10 bases from V and 4 bases from J, with 16 bases between. The CDR3 DNA reads as TGTGCCATCGCTGATATTCGGGGCACTGAAGCTTTCTTT. This translates into CAIADIRGTEAFF.

V usage is TRBV5-1 and J usage is TRBJ1-4; 8 nucleotides line up with TRBD1. V lost 2 bases to trimming and J lost 8 bases; unmatched junction nucleotides: 5. CDR1 and CDR2 (germline): SGHRS, YFSETQ. The CDR3 extends over 14 amino acids. The CDR3 coding sequence is TGCGCCAGCAGCTTCCGGGACAGGAGGGAAAAACTGTTTTTT. Translation gives CASSFRDRREKLFF.

J is TRBJ1-4 and V is TRBV3-1 (or the pseudogene TRBV3-2), with 8 bases that match TRBD1. V lost 4 bases and J lost 3; bases outside the gene matches: 10. CDR1 is LGHDT, CDR2 YNNKEL, per germline (reference sequence). The CDR3 covers 17 residues. The CDR3 spells CASSPVGLGQANEKLFF. The CDR3 nucleotides read TGTGCCAGCAGCCCCGTAGGACTGGGACAGGCTAATGAAAAACTGTTTTTT.

This sequence joins TRBV20-1 and TRBJ2-7; the D is unclear. CDR1 DFQATT and CDR2 SNEGSKA come from the germline V gene (reference sequence). This CDR3 region has 14 residues. The V gene lost 3 bases and the J gene lost 2 bases, with 14 bases spanning the gap. CDR3 amino acids: CSASASLNPYEQYF. In DNA form, the CDR3 reads TGCAGTGCTAGTGCCAGTTTGAACCCCTACGAGCAGTACTTC.

This sequence joins TRBV6-4 and TRBJ1-5, with D uncertain. Trimming stripped 4 bases from V and 6 bases from J, with 19 bases between. This CDR3 comprises 16 residues. Germline V gene sequence: CDR1 MRHNA, CDR2 SNTAGT. This CDR3 is CASSANRQEGGQPQHF. The CDR3 DNA follows: TGTGCCAGCAGTGCCAACCGACAAGAGGGCGGTCAGCCCCAGCATTTT.

The chain uses TRBV20-1 and TRBJ2-3, with D hard to call. Trimming shortened V by 3 bases and J by 1 base, and 5 bases separated the two germline ends. The CDR3 contains 12 residues. Per germline, CDR1 DFQATT and CDR2 SNEGSKA (reference sequence). CDR3 in DNA: TGCAGTGCTAGTTATGGCACAGATACGCAGTATTTT. This sequence encodes CSASYGTDTQYF.

This chain uses TRBV9 with TRBJ2-3; the D gene is possibly TRBD1 (6 bases). The CDR3 totals 16 residues. Per germline, CDR1 SGDLS and CDR2 YYNGEE. Trimming pared 0 bases from V and 0 bases from J, leaving 11 bases between. The CDR3 here is CASSVAEGHSTDTQYF. The CDR3 coding sequence is TGTGCCAGCAGCGTAGCTGAGGGACATAGCACAGATACGCAGTATTTT.

The chain recombines TRBV2 with TRBJ1-5, with 8 positions matching TRBD1. Germline CDR1 SNHLY, CDR2 FYNNEI. The junction had 7 bases not matched to a gene; V was cut back by 5 bases and J by 7 bases. The CDR3 totals 14 residues. CDR3 sequence reads: CASSKGQGSQPQHF. CDR3 in DNA: TGTGCCAGCAGTAAAGGACAGGGAAGCCAGCCCCAGCATTTT.

The V and J genes are TRBV27 and TRBJ1-5; no clear D. The ends were cut back, 0 bases at V and 5 bases at J, with 5 bases in the middle. Germline loops: CDR1 MNHEY, CDR2 SMNVEV (reference sequence). The CDR3 extends over 13 amino acids. CDR3 protein: CASSLSGDQPQHF. The CDR3, as DNA: TGTGCCAGCAGTTTATCCGGAGATCAGCCCCAGCATTTT.

The V gene is TRBV9, the J gene TRBJ2-7; D is perhaps TRBD1 (5 bases). V lost 0 bases and J 5 bases, leaving 12 bases between the germline ends. Germline CDR1 SGDLS, CDR2 YYNGEE. The CDR3 extends over 14 amino acids. CDR3 residues: CASSVDGATDEQYF. In nucleotides, the CDR3 is TGTGCCAGCAGCGTAGATGGGGCCACGGACGAGCAGTACTTC.

The V call is TRBV2, the J call TRBJ1-2, with D possibly matching TRBD1 (6 bases). The CDR3 sequence is 14 residues long. The V and J ends lost 4 bases and 7 bases respectively, with 16 bases between them. CDR1 and CDR2 from the germline V gene are SNHLY and FYNNEI. CDR3 amino acids: CASSGAWGGGGYTF. The DNA for the CDR3 is TGTGCCAGCAGTGGCGCGTGGGGGGGCGGTGGCTACACCTTC.

This clone was picked up a small number of times. The chain employs TRBV25-1 and TRBJ1-1; tentative D call: TRBD1 (6 bases). Germline V gene sequence: CDR1 MGHDK, CDR2 SYGVNS. The V end lost 5 bases, the J end lost 2 bases, and 12 bases lay between the germline ends. There are 14 residues in the CDR3. CDR3 region: CASSLGQTNTEAFF. The CDR3 DNA is TGTGCCAGCAGTTTAGGACAGACCAACACTGAAGCTTTCTTT.

The chain combines TRBV6-1 with TRBJ1-5; tentative D call: TRBD1 (5 bases). V gave up 1 base and J gave up 2 bases, with 9 bases separating them. The CDR3 consists of 15 residues. Germline assignment: CDR1 MNHNS and CDR2 SASEGT. CDR3 loop: CASSEGRVGNQPQHF. Written as DNA, the CDR3 is TGTGCCAGCAGTGAAGGCAGGGTGGGCAATCAGCCCCAGCATTTT.

The chain carries TRBV27 and TRBJ2-1; D possibly corresponds to TRBD2 (6 bases). From germline, CDR1 is MNHEY and CDR2 SMNVEV (reference sequence). The CDR3 sequence is 14 residues long. The V and J ends lost 4 bases and 5 bases respectively, with 12 bases between them. In nucleotides, the CDR3 is TGTGCCAGCAGTTCCTCGGGACTTCACAATGAGCAGTTCTTC. It translates to CASSSSGLHNEQFF.

The rearrangement joins TRBV5-1 to TRBJ2-1, with D perhaps TRBD2 (5 bases). V was trimmed by 4 bases and J by 3 bases, leaving 11 bases between them. This CDR3 has 14 amino acids. The germline gives CDR1 SGHRS, CDR2 YFSETQ. CDR3 nucleotide sequence: TGCGCCAGCAGCATGGAAGGGAGCTACAATGAGCAGTTCTTC. Translation gives CASSMEGSYNEQFF.

The V and J genes are TRBV7-3 and TRBJ1-6; possible D gene TRBD1, 6 bases. Per the germline V gene, CDR1 is SGHTA and CDR2 is FQGTGA. The CDR3 consists of 14 residues. The V end was cut by 5 bases, the J end by 4 bases, with 9 bases between. The DNA of the CDR3 is TGTGCCAGCAGCCCCCAGGGGTATAATTCACCCCTCCACTTT. It encodes CASSPQGYNSPLHF.

The chain combines TRBV4-1 with TRBJ2-1; 7 bases agree with TRBD1. The CDR3 runs 16 residues. CDR1 and CDR2 from the germline V gene are MGHRA and YSYEKL. J gave up 3 bases and V 0 bases, and 5 bases lay outside the gene matches. The DNA of the CDR3 is TGCGCCAGCAGCCAAGACAGGGGGACCCGCTACAATGAGCAGTTCTTC. As protein: CASSQDRGTRYNEQFF.

The genes are TRBV7-2 and TRBJ2-7; D perhaps matches TRBD1 (6 bases). The CDR3 loop spans 14 amino acids. V was pared by 5 bases and J by 6 bases, with 17 bases between. CDR1 is SGHTA and CDR2 is FQGNSA in the germline V gene. CDR3 nucleotide sequence: TGTGCCAGCAGCCCGAGGACAGTTCCAAGCGAGCAGTACTTC. It specifies CASSPRTVPSEQYF.

The chain combines TRBV10-3 with TRBJ2-2; 7 nucleotides agree with TRBD2. The CDR3 is made up of 15 amino acids. The germline CDR1 and CDR2 sequences are ENHRY and SYGVKD. Trimming took 2 bases from V and 1 from J; bases not matched to a gene: 1. The CDR3 is CAISEGLENTGELFF. The CDR3 DNA sequence: TGTGCCATCAGTGAGGGACTAGAGAACACCGGGGAGCTGTTTTTT.